Listed here are 11 T cell receptor beta chains from one sample, sequenced in a study of cytomegalovirus exposure and HLA in healthy donors. Libraries were prepared by immunoSEQ multiplex PCR; TCRdb keeps only in-frame clonotypes and omits some of them. The table includes 100,000 to 150,000 clones, roughly 90% detected once. The source material was PBMCs. The receptors come from a man aged 25-45 years in good health and CMV-seronegative.

The chain employs TRBV4-1 and TRBJ2-5; the D is unclear. The J call may be in error: the DNA end matches TRBJ2-7 better. The length of the CDR3 is 11 residues. In germline, CDR1 is MGHRA, CDR2 YSYEKL. The CDR3 DNA is TGCGCCAGCAGCCAAGACAACGAGCAGTACTTC. Encoded protein: CASSQDNEQYF.

The chain has TRBV5-1 and TRBJ2-3; the D gene is possibly TRBD1 (5 bases). Germline CDR1 and CDR2: SGHRS and YFSETQ. The ends were cut back, 5 bases at V and 0 bases at J, with 19 bases in the middle. The CDR3 is 17 amino acids. The CDR3 sequence is CASRIVTAHLSTDTQYF. The CDR3 DNA reads as TGCGCCAGCAGGATTGTGACAGCTCATCTTAGCACAGATACGCAGTATTTT.

This sequence joins TRBV19 and TRBJ2-5, with TRBD2 matching over 7 bases. Germline loops: CDR1 LNHDA, CDR2 SQIVND (reference sequence). V was pared by 1 base and J by 5 bases, with 10 bases of the junction left unmatched. This CDR3 is 16 amino acids long. As DNA, the CDR3 is TGTGCCAGTAGTATAGTTGGGGGAGGGCCTTGGGAGACCCAGTACTTC. Residues: CASSIVGGGPWETQYF.

V and J are TRBV30 and TRBJ2-1, with TRBD2 identical over 10 bases. The V segment lost 7 bases and the J segment 7 bases; nucleotides outside the gene matches: 7. CDR1 and CDR2 (germline): GTSNPN, SVGIG (reference sequence). The CDR3 spans 13 residues. The CDR3 is CALRPGLANEQFF. As DNA, the CDR3 is TGTGCCTTACGTCCGGGACTAGCGAATGAGCAGTTCTTC.

V is TRBV4-1 and J is TRBJ2-3; 9 bases are shared with TRBD2. Germline-derived CDR1 and CDR2 are MGHRA and YSYEKL. CDR3 length: 18 amino acids. The V and J ends lost 3 bases and 1 base, in that order; junction bases with no gene match: 11. CDR3: CASSQTLRTSARTDTQYF. In DNA form, the CDR3 reads TGCGCCAGCAGCCAGACTCTCCGGACTAGCGCCCGCACAGATACGCAGTATTTT.

The chain employs TRBV7-8 and TRBJ2-3; the match to TRBD2 covers 13 bases. CDR3 length equals 16 residues. J gave up 5 bases and V 5 bases, and 7 bases lay outside the gene matches. The germline V gene has CDR1 SGHVS and CDR2 FQNEAQ. The CDR3, as DNA: TGTGCCAGCAGCCTCAGGACTAGCGGGAGTCTAGATACGCAGTATTTT. Amino acid sequence: CASSLRTSGSLDTQYF.

In the case of this clone: The same CDR3 also results from other DNA sequences found in this sample. This chain joins TRBV5-1 and TRBJ2-7; 12 nucleotides line up with TRBD2. V shed 0 bases and J 2 bases; nucleotides not matched to a gene: 0. The CDR3 covers 15 residues. Per the germline V gene, CDR1 is SGHRS and CDR2 is YFSETQ. The CDR3 is CASSLGTSGTYEQYF. CDR3 in DNA: TGCGCCAGCAGCTTGGGGACTAGCGGGACCTACGAGCAGTACTTC.

V usage is TRBV4-3 and J usage is TRBJ1-6, with D unresolved. Trimming took 4 bases from V and 0 from J, leaving 16 bases between them. The germline gives CDR1 LGHNA, CDR2 YSLEER. CDR3 length: 18 residues. Here the CDR3 reads CASSPQDTGSSYNSPLHF. The CDR3 bases are TGCGCCAGCAGCCCACAAGATACGGGGAGCTCCTATAATTCACCCCTCCACTTT.

This clone was observed once. The V call is TRBV5-4, the J call TRBJ2-1; D unresolved. From germline, CDR1 is SGHNT and CDR2 YYREEE (reference sequence). Trimming stripped 3 bases from V and 9 bases from J, with 16 bases between. The CDR3 is 14 residues long. DNA of the CDR3: TGTGCCAGCAGCTCGCGGAGCTTAGGCTCTGAGCAGTTCTTC. Translated, it gives CASSSRSLGSEQFF.

The V gene is TRBV5-1, the J gene TRBJ1-3; a possible D gene is TRBD1 (6 bases). Per the germline V gene, CDR1 is SGHRS and CDR2 is YFSETQ. This CDR3 region has 16 residues. Trimming left V 0 bases short and J 2 bases short, with 12 bases between. The CDR3 loop is CASSLEGVWAGNTIYF. The DNA for the CDR3 is TGCGCCAGCAGCTTGGAGGGGGTCTGGGCTGGAAACACCATATATTTT.

The table lists this clone with a few counts. The CDR3 sequence is CASSAGVSGNTIYF. The CDR3 DNA sequence: TGCGCCAGCAGCGCAGGGGTATCAGGAAACACCATATATTTT. The rearrangement uses TRBV5-1 and TRBJ1-3, with a possible D match to TRBD1 (6 bases). Germline CDR1 SGHRS, CDR2 YFSETQ. The V and J ends lost 4 bases and 4 bases respectively, with 12 bases between them. CDR3 length: 14 amino acids.